This TCR beta chain was recovered during a study of T cell changes during pregnancy in multiple sclerosis. Only in-frame clones appear in the TCRdb table, and some are missing; sequencing was by immunoSEQ multiplex PCR. Of tens of thousands of clones in the sample, more than 75% were seen once. Trimming pared 0 bases from V and 1 base from J, leaving 6 bases between. The CDR3 totals 14 residues. CDR1 is SEHNR and CDR2 is FQNEAQ in the germline V gene (reference sequence). This specimen consisted of peripheral blood, obtained in the third trimester of pregnancy. This chain joins TRBV7-9 and TRBJ1-1; unclear D gene. The receptor comes from a female donor in good health, enrolled as a control in a pregnancy study. CDR3 protein: CASSLAGPNTEAFF. CDR3 DNA sequence: TGTGCCAGCAGCTTAGCGGGCCCGAACACTGAAGCTTTCTTT.